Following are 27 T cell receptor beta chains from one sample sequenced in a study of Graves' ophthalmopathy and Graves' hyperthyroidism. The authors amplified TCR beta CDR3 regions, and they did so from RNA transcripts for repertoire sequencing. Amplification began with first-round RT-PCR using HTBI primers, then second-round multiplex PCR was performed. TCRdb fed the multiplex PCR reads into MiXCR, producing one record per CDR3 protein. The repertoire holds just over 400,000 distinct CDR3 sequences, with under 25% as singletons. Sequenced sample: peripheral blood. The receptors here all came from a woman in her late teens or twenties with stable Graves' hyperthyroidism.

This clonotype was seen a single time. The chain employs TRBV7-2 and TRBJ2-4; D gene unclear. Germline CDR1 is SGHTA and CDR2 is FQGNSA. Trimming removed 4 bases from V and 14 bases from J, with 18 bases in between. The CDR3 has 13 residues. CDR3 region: CASSYIPGKVKYF. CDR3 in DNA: TGTGCCAGCAGCTACATTCCCGGTAAAGTTAAGTACTTC.

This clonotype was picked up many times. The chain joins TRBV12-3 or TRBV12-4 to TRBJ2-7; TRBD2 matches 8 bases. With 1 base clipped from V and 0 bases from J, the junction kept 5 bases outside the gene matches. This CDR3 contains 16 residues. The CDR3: CASSLGWSGSSYEQYF. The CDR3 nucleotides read TGTGCCAGCAGTTTAGGGTGGAGCGGGAGCTCCTACGAGCAGTACTTC.

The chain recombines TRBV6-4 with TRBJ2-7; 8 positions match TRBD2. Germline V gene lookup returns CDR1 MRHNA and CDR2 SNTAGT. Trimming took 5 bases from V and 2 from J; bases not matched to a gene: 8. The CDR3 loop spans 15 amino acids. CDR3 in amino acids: CASSYASGQAYEQYF. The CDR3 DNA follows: TGTGCCAGCAGTTACGCTAGCGGGCAAGCCTACGAGCAGTACTTC.

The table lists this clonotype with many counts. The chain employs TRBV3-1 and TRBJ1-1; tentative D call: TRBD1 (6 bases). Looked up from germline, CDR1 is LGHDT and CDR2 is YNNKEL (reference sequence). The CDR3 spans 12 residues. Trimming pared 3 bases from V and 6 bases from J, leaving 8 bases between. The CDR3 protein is CASSHTGPEAFF. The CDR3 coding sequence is TGTGCCAGCAGCCACACAGGGCCTGAAGCTTTCTTT.

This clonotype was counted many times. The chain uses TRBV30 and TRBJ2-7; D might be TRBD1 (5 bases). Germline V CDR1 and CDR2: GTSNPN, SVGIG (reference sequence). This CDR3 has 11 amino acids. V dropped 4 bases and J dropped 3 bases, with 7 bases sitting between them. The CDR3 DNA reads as TGTGCCTGGACTACAGGCTACGAGCAGTACTTC. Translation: CAWTTGYEQYF.

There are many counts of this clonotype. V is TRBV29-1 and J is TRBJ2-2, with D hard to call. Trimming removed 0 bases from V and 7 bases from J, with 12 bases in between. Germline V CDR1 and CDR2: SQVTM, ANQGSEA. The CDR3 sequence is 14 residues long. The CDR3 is CSVEEGRWGGELFF. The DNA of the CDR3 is TGCAGCGTTGAAGAGGGAAGGTGGGGCGGGGAGCTGTTTTTT.

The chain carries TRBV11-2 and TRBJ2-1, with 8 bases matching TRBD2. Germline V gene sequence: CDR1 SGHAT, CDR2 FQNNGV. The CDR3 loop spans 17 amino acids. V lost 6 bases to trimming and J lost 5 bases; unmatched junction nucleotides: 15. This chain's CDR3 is CASSPLPRELADNEQFF. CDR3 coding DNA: TGTGCCAGCAGTCCCCTCCCCAGGGAACTAGCGGACAATGAGCAGTTCTTC.

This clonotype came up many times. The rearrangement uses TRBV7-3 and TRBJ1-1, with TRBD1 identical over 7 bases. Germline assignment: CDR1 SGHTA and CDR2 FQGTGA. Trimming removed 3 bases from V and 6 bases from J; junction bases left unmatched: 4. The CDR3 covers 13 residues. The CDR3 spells CASSLTGISEAFF. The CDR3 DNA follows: TGTGCCAGCAGCTTGACAGGGATTTCTGAAGCTTTCTTT. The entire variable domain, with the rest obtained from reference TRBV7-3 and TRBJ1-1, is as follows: GAGVSQTPSNKVTEKGKYVELRCDPISGHTALYWYRQSLGQGPEFLIYFQGTGAADDSGLPNDRFFAVRPEGSVSTLKIQRTERGDSAVYLCASSLTGISEAFFGQGTRLTVV.

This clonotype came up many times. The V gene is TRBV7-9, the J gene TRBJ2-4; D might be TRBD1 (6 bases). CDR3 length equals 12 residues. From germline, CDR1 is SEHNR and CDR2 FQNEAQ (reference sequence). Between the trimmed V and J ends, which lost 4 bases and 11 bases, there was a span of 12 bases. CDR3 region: CASSYRDKVQYF. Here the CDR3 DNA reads TGTGCCAGCAGCTACCGGGACAAGGTTCAGTACTTC.

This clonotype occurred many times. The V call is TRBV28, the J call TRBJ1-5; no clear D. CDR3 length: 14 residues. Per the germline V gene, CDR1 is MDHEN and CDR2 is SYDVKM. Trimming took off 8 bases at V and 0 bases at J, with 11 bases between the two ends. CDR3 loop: CASATAGSNQPQHF. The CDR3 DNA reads TGTGCCAGCGCCACCGCGGGTAGCAATCAGCCCCAGCATTTT.

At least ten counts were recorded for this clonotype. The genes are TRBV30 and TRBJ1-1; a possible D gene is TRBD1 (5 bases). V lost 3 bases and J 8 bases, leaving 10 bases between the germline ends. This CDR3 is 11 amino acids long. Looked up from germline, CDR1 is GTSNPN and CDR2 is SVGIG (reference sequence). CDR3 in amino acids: CAWRGKGEAFF. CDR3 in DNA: TGTGCCTGGAGGGGAAAGGGGGAAGCTTTCTTT.

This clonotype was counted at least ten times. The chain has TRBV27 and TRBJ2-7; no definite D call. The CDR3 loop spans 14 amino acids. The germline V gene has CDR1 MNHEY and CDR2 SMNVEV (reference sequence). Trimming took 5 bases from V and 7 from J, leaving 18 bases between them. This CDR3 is CASSRLPPDREQYF. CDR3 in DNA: TGTGCCAGCAGTCGTCTCCCCCCTGATCGGGAGCAGTACTTC.

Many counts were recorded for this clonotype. The CDR3 sequence is CASRMDTNYGYTF. For the CDR3, the DNA is TGTGCCAGCAGAATGGACACGAACTATGGCTACACCTTC. The V gene is TRBV2, the J gene TRBJ1-2, with a weak D call TRBD1 (5 bases). The CDR3 length is 13 residues. V was shortened by 6 bases and J by 2 bases, with 10 bases between the two germline ends. Germline V gene lookup returns CDR1 SNHLY and CDR2 FYNNEI.

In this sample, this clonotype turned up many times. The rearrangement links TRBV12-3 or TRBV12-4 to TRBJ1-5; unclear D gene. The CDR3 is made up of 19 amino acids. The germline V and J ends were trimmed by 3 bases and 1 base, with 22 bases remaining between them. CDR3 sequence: CASSFLALGADGSNQPQHF. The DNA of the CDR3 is TGTGCCAGCAGTTTTTTGGCCTTAGGTGCCGATGGGAGCAATCAGCCCCAGCATTTT.

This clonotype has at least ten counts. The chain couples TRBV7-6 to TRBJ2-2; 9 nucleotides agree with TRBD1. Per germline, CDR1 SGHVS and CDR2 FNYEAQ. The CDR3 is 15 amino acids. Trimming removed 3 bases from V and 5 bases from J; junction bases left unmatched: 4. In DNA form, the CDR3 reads TGTGCCAGCAGCTTGGGACAGGGTCTAACCGGGGAGCTGTTTTTT. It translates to CASSLGQGLTGELFF.

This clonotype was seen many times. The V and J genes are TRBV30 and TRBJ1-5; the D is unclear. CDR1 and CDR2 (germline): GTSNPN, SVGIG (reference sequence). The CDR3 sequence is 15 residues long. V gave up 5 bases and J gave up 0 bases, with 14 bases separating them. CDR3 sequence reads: CAWSPGGYSNQPQHF. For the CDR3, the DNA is TGTGCCTGGTCTCCGGGCGGATATAGCAATCAGCCCCAGCATTTT.

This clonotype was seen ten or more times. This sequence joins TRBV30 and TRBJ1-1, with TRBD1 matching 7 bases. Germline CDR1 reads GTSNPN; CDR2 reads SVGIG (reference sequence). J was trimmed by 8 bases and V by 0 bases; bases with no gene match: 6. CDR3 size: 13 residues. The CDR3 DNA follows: TGTGCCTGGAGTGTACTGAACAGGGGAGAAGCTTTCTTT. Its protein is CAWSVLNRGEAFF.

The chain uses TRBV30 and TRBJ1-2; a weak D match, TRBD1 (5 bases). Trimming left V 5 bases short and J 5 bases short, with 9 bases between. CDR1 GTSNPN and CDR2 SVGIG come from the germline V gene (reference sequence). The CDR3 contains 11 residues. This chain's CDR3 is CAWRQSYGYTF. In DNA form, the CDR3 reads TGTGCCTGGCGACAGAGTTATGGCTACACCTTC. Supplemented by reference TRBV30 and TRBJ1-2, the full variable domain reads SQTIHQWPATLVQPVGSPLSLECTVEGTSNPNLYWYRQAAGRGLQLLFYSVGIGQISSEVPQNLSASRPQDRQFILSSKKLLLSDSGFYLCAWRQSYGYTFGSGTRLTVV.

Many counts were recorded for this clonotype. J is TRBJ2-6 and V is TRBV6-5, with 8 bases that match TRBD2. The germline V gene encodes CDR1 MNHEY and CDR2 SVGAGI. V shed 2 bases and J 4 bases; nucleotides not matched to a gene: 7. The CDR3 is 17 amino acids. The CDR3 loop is CASSYDAGGSGANVLTF. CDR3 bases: TGTGCCAGCAGTTACGACGCGGGAGGATCCGGGGCCAACGTCCTGACTTTC.

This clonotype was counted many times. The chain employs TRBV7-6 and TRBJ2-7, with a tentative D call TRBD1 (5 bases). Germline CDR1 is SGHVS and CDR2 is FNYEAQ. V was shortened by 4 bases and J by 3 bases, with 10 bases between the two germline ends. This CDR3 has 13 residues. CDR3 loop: CASSSPTGYEQYF. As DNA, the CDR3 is TGTGCCAGCAGCTCACCCACAGGCTACGAGCAGTACTTC.

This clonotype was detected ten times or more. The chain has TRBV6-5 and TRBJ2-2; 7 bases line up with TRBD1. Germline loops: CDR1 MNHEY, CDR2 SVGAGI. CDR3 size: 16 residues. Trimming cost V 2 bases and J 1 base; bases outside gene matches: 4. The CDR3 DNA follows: TGTGCCAGCAGTTACGAGACAGGGTTGAACACCGGGGAGCTGTTTTTT. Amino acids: CASSYETGLNTGELFF.

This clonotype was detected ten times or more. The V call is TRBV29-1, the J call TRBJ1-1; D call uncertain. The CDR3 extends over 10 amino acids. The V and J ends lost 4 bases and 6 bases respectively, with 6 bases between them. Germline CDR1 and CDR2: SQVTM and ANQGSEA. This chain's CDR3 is CSVVGAEAFF. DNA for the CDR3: TGCAGCGTTGTGGGTGCTGAAGCTTTCTTT.

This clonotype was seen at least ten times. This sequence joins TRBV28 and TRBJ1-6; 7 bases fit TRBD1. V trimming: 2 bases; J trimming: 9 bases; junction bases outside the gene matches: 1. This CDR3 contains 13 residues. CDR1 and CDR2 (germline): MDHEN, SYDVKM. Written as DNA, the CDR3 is TGTGCCAGCAGTTTACGGGACAGTTCACCCCTCCACTTT. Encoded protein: CASSLRDSSPLHF. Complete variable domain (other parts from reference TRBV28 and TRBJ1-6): DVKVTQSSRYLVKRTGEKVFLECVQDMDHENMFWYRQDPGLGLRLIYFSYDVKMKEKGDIPEGYSVSREKKERFSLILESASTNQTSMYLCASSLRDSSPLHFGNGTRLTVT.

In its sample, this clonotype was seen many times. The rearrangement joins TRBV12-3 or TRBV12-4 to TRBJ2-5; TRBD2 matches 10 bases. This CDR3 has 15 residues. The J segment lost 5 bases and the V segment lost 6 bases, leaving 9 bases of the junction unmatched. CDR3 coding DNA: TGTGCCAGCAGCCTCCCACTAGCGGGACATGAGACCCAGTACTTC. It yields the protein CASSLPLAGHETQYF.

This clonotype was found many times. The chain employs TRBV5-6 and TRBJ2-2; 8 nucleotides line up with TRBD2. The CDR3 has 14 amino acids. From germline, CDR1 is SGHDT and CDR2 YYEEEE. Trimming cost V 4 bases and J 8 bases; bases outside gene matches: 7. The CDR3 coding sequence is TGTGCCAGCAGCAAACGACTAGCGAAAGGGGAGCTGTTTTTT. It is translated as CASSKRLAKGELFF.

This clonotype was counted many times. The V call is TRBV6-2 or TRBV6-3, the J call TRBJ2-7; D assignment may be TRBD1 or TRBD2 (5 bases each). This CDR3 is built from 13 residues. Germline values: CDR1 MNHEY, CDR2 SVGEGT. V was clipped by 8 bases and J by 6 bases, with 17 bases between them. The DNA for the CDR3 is TGTGCCAGCCTTGGGACCGATACCGGCGAGCAGTACTTC. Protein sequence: CASLGTDTGEQYF.

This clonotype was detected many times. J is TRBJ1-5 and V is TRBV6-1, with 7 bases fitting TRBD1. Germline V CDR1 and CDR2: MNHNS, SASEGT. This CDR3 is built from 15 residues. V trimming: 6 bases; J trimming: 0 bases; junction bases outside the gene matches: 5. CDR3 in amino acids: CASRPGQVSNQPQHF. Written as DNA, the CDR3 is TGTGCCAGCAGACCCGGACAGGTTAGCAATCAGCCCCAGCATTTT.